This paragraph covers one TCR beta chain sequence. Its target is unknown. Additional DNA sequences in this sample encode the identical CDR3. V was pared by 6 bases and J by 4 bases, with 10 bases of the junction left unmatched. The CDR3 is made up of 15 amino acids. The germline V gene encodes CDR1 SGHTA and CDR2 FQGNSA. DNA at around 210 ng, tens of thousands of T cell genomes, went into sorted-subset replicate PCRs. Measured with immunoSEQ multiplex PCR; TCRdb has only the in-frame clones, and not every one. The sample carries roughly 2.5 million clones, around nine tenths recorded once. The record originates from a study of shared clonotypes between healthy human individuals. Donors were healthy HIV-negative adults without recently reported acute infections or vaccinations. Study results and caveats: Few donors limited the genetic and exposure-history diversity represented. Naive subsets generally had larger estimated richness than memory subsets.

The chain uses TRBV7-2 and TRBJ2-7; 9 nucleotides line up with TRBD1. The sequence was obtained from a man between 18 and 35 years old in good health. Sequenced material: naive CD4+ T cells sorted from blood. Subset of the sample: CD45RA+ positively selected. Here the CDR3 reads CASSSAGQGSYEQYF. CDR3 DNA sequence: TGTGCCAGCAGTTCCGCGGGACAGGGATCTTACGAGCAGTACTTC.